The 28 T cell receptor beta chains listed next were all sequenced from one sample in a study of T cells in Graves' hyperthyroidism and ophthalmopathy. Template material for amplifying TCR beta CDR3 regions consisted of RNA transcripts. HTBI primers were the set used in a first-round RT-PCR of the TCR CDR3. TCRdb fed the multiplex PCR reads into MiXCR, producing one record per CDR3 protein. The table has a few hundred thousand distinct CDR3 sequences, around 18% seen once; the top ten hold roughly two fifths. The source material was blood. The source of these receptors is a man aged 18 to 30 with Graves' ophthalmopathy.

The chain has TRBV28 and TRBJ2-1; 11 nucleotides agree with TRBD2. The CDR3 length is 17 residues. Germline loops: CDR1 MDHEN, CDR2 SYDVKM. With 5 bases clipped from V and 5 bases from J, the junction kept 11 bases outside the gene matches. The CDR3 sequence: CASSRRRLAGNDNEQFF. Here the CDR3 DNA reads TGTGCCAGCAGTCGTCGTCGACTAGCGGGAAACGACAATGAGCAGTTCTTC.

This clonotype was recorded many times. The V call is TRBV2, the J call TRBJ1-2; 11 bases are a match to TRBD1. Germline loops: CDR1 SNHLY, CDR2 FYNNEI. J gave up 8 bases and V 5 bases, and 7 bases lay outside the gene matches. The CDR3 has 14 amino acids. The DNA for the CDR3 is TGTGCCAGCAGTTCGGACAGGGGGCCGGAAGGCTACACCTTC. This codes for CASSSDRGPEGYTF.

This clonotype was detected only a few times. The chain carries TRBV19 and TRBJ1-1; no definite D call. V shed 1 base and J shed 6 bases, with 12 bases lying between them. The CDR3 covers 14 residues. Per germline, CDR1 LNHDA and CDR2 SQIVND (reference sequence). The CDR3 protein is CASSIGYGRPEAFF. The DNA for the CDR3 is TGTGCCAGTAGTATAGGTTATGGGAGACCTGAAGCTTTCTTT.

This clonotype was counted at least ten times. The gene calls are TRBV5-4 and TRBJ1-5; 8 bases map to TRBD1. The CDR3 has 15 residues. Germline trimming cut 4 bases from V and 5 bases from J; bases unmatched to any gene: 8. Germline V gene sequence: CDR1 SGHNT, CDR2 YYREEE (reference sequence). CDR3 sequence reads: CASSRGQGQDQPQHF. The CDR3 DNA is TGTGCCAGCAGCCGAGGACAGGGCCAGGATCAGCCCCAGCATTTT.

This clonotype was counted at least ten times. V is TRBV6-5 and J is TRBJ2-5; maybe TRBD1 (5 bases). Germline V gene sequence: CDR1 MNHEY, CDR2 SVGAGI. V lost 0 bases, J lost 3 bases, and 8 bases lay in between. This CDR3 has 14 amino acids. CDR3 amino acids: CASSYSAREETQYF. The CDR3 nucleotides read TGTGCCAGCAGTTACTCGGCCAGGGAAGAGACCCAGTACTTC.

This clonotype was found a few times. The chain has TRBV18 and TRBJ1-2; 8 positions match TRBD1. Germline trimming cut 4 bases from V and 7 bases from J; bases unmatched to any gene: 11. CDR1 and CDR2 (germline): KGHSH, LQKENI. The CDR3 loop spans 15 amino acids. The CDR3 loop is CASSLTLDRAAGYTF. The DNA of the CDR3 is TGTGCCAGCTCACTAACCCTGGACAGGGCTGCTGGCTACACCTTC.

The chain carries TRBV5-1 and TRBJ1-6; D perhaps matches TRBD1 (5 bases). The CDR3 loop spans 15 amino acids. The germline V and J ends were trimmed by 4 bases and 7 bases, with 15 bases remaining between them. CDR1 is SGHRS, CDR2 YFSETQ, per germline. DNA for the CDR3: TGCGCCAGCAGCGTCGCGGGGGTGGGGAATTCACCCCTCCACTTT. The encoded protein is CASSVAGVGNSPLHF.

This clonotype was seen repeatedly, ten times or more. The chain's CDR3 is CASQQGPYGYTF. In nucleotides, the CDR3 is TGTGCCAGCCAACAGGGGCCCTATGGCTACACCTTC. This chain joins TRBV7-9 and TRBJ1-2, with 7 bases lining up with TRBD1. Germline V gene lookup returns CDR1 SEHNR and CDR2 FQNEAQ (reference sequence). Trimming at V came to 8 bases and at J to 4 bases, leaving 4 bases not matched to a gene. The CDR3 runs 12 residues.

This clonotype was seen repeatedly, ten times or more. This chain connects TRBV12-3 or TRBV12-4 to TRBJ2-1; 11 nucleotides agree with TRBD2. The J segment lost 2 bases and the V segment lost 3 bases, leaving 3 bases of the junction unmatched. CDR3 length equals 16 residues. The CDR3 nucleotides read TGTGCCAGCAGTTTCTCGACTAGCGGGGCCTACAATGAGCAGTTCTTC. Translated: CASSFSTSGAYNEQFF.

This clonotype was found many times. V gene TRBV2 combines with J gene TRBJ1-1; no clear D gene. V gave up 2 bases and J gave up 9 bases, with 10 bases separating them. Germline V gene lookup returns CDR1 SNHLY and CDR2 FYNNEI. The CDR3 has 12 amino acids. This CDR3 is CASSELDAKAFF. As DNA, the CDR3 is TGTGCCAGCAGTGAATTGGACGCCAAAGCTTTCTTT.

V and J are TRBV20-1 and TRBJ1-5; the D is unclear. Per germline, CDR1 DFQATT and CDR2 SNEGSKA (reference sequence). V was trimmed by 3 bases and J by 0 bases, leaving 12 bases between them. The CDR3 has 15 residues. This chain's CDR3 is CSARSNSDSNQPQHF. The CDR3 DNA follows: TGCAGTGCTAGGAGCAACAGCGATAGCAATCAGCCCCAGCATTTT.

This clonotype was seen ten or more times. In DNA, the CDR3 is TGTGCCAGCAGTTTATCGCCCCGGGGGATCTACAATGAGCAGTTCTTC. Encoded protein: CASSLSPRGIYNEQFF. V gene TRBV27 combines with J gene TRBJ2-1; possible D gene TRBD2, 6 bases. The CDR3 has 16 amino acids. Trimming pared 0 bases from V and 3 bases from J, leaving 12 bases between. Germline CDR1 reads MNHEY; CDR2 reads SMNVEV (reference sequence).

The chain recombines TRBV7-2 with TRBJ2-5; the match to TRBD2 covers 12 bases. The CDR3 spans 17 residues. Germline assignment: CDR1 SGHTA and CDR2 FQGNSA. V lost 5 bases and J lost 5; bases outside the gene matches: 12. The CDR3 DNA reads as TGTGCCAGCAGCCCCACTAGCGGGGGGTCGTCCGGGGAGACCCAGTACTTC. This gives the protein CASSPTSGGSSGETQYF.

This clonotype was counted many times. The rearrangement links TRBV28 to TRBJ2-7, with 15 bases that match TRBD2. The CDR3 has 15 residues. Trimming cost V 6 bases and J 1 base; bases outside gene matches: 1. Germline assignment: CDR1 MDHEN and CDR2 SYDVKM. CDR3 sequence: CASSGTSGGSYEQYF. For the CDR3, the DNA is TGTGCCAGCAGCGGGACTAGCGGGGGGTCCTACGAGCAGTACTTC.

In its sample, this clonotype was seen many times. The rearrangement links TRBV18 to TRBJ2-3, with D unclear. The germline V gene encodes CDR1 KGHSH and CDR2 LQKENI. The V and J ends lost 3 bases and 5 bases respectively, with 3 bases between them. The CDR3 has 11 residues. The DNA of the CDR3 is TGTGCCAGCTCACCGGAAGATACGCAGTATTTT. Translating gives CASSPEDTQYF. The full variable domain, with the rest looked up from reference TRBV18 and TRBJ2-3, is NAGVMQNPRHLVRRRGQEARLRCSPMKGHSHVYWYRQLPEEGLKFMVYLQKENIIDESGMPKERFSAEFPKEGPSILRIQQVVRGDSAAYFCASSPEDTQYFGPGTRLTVL.

This clonotype came up many times. The V gene is TRBV2, the J gene TRBJ1-5, with D perhaps matching TRBD1 (5 bases). The germline V and J ends were trimmed by 10 bases and 1 base, with 11 bases remaining between them. Germline-derived CDR1 and CDR2 are SNHLY and FYNNEI. The CDR3 covers 13 residues. CDR3 bases: TGTGCCACCCAGAGGGACAGCAATCAGCCCCAGCATTTT. Protein sequence: CATQRDSNQPQHF.

This clonotype was observed many times. The V call is TRBV29-1, the J call TRBJ2-7; 8 nucleotides line up with TRBD2. The germline gives CDR1 SQVTM, CDR2 ANQGSEA. There are 13 residues in the CDR3. Germline trimming cut 1 base from V and 2 bases from J; bases unmatched to any gene: 1. This CDR3 reads CSVEVSGTYEQYF. The CDR3 DNA sequence: TGCAGCGTTGAAGTTAGCGGGACCTACGAGCAGTACTTC.

This clonotype was detected many times. The rearrangement links TRBV4-1 to TRBJ2-3; maybe TRBD2 (6 bases). V was trimmed by 4 bases and J by 4 bases, leaving 6 bases between them. CDR3 length: 12 residues. CDR1 is MGHRA, CDR2 YSYEKL, per germline. The CDR3 sequence: CASSRRADTQYF. CDR3 DNA sequence: TGCGCCAGCAGCCGGAGGGCAGATACGCAGTATTTT.

Remarks on this clonotype: Its ends do not fully match the called genes, so a read error is possible. This rearrangement joins TRBV5-1 to TRBJ2-2; no firm D call. Germline assignment: CDR1 SGHRS and CDR2 YFSETQ. This CDR3 spans 16 amino acids. DNA of the CDR3: TGCGCCAGCAGTTTGGAGTGGCAGCCGGGCACCGGGGAGCTGTTTTTT. Protein product: CASSLEWQPGTGELFF.

The table lists this clonotype with many counts. This sequence joins TRBV11-3 and TRBJ2-1, with TRBD1 matching over 8 bases. V dropped 5 bases and J dropped 7; count of bases not matched to a gene: 13. Germline lookup yields CDR1 SGHNT and CDR2 YENEEA. This CDR3 contains 16 residues. This chain's CDR3 is CASSPEGQEGRNEQFF. Written as DNA, the CDR3 is TGTGCCAGCAGCCCCGAGGGACAGGAGGGAAGGAATGAGCAGTTCTTC.

The table lists this clonotype with many counts. This chain uses TRBV20-1 with TRBJ2-7; 8 bases fit TRBD2. The germline V gene has CDR1 DFQATT and CDR2 SNEGSKA (reference sequence). This CDR3 is built from 14 residues. J was trimmed by 6 bases and V by 6 bases; bases with no gene match: 13. The CDR3 is CSARTPGGGGEQYF. For the CDR3, the DNA is TGCAGTGCCCGGACACCGGGGGGGGGCGGCGAGCAGTACTTC.

This clonotype was counted at least ten times. The rearrangement uses TRBV2 and TRBJ2-5; the match to TRBD1 covers 8 bases. The CDR3 runs 16 residues. Looked up from germline, CDR1 is SNHLY and CDR2 is FYNNEI. Trimming at V came to 1 base and at J to 5 bases, leaving 9 bases not matched to a gene. The CDR3 here is CASSEVVQGAGETQYF. The CDR3 DNA reads TGTGCCAGCAGTGAAGTAGTCCAGGGGGCTGGGGAGACCCAGTACTTC.

The chain has TRBV2 and TRBJ1-4; 9 nucleotides align to TRBD1. The CDR3 length is 16 residues. The J segment lost 2 bases and the V segment lost 5 bases, leaving 6 bases of the junction unmatched. Germline-derived CDR1 and CDR2 are SNHLY and FYNNEI. CDR3 in amino acids: CASSPGTGMTNEKLFF. For the CDR3, the DNA is TGTGCCAGCAGTCCCGGGACAGGGATGACTAATGAAAAACTGTTTTTT.

The chain carries TRBV12-3 or TRBV12-4 and TRBJ2-6; 8 bases match TRBD2. V lost 10 bases and J lost 2; bases outside the gene matches: 4. CDR3 length: 14 residues. The CDR3 spells CATYGGAGANVLTF. Here the CDR3 DNA reads TGTGCCACCTACGGGGGGGCTGGGGCCAACGTCCTGACTTTC.

This chain joins TRBV28 and TRBJ1-2, with D possibly TRBD1 on 6 matching bases. Germline loops: CDR1 MDHEN, CDR2 SYDVKM. This CDR3 contains 15 residues. V lost 4 bases and J 6 bases, leaving 18 bases between the germline ends. CDR3 nucleotides: TGTGCCAGCAGTTCATCGCCCGGGGACACTGATGGCTACACCTTC. It yields the protein CASSSSPGDTDGYTF.

The chain links TRBV4-1 to TRBJ1-2; the D is unclear. CDR1 is MGHRA and CDR2 is YSYEKL in the germline V gene. V was shortened by 1 base and J by 0 bases, with 15 bases between the two germline ends. This CDR3 spans 17 amino acids. As DNA, the CDR3 is TGCGCCAGCAGCCAAGTCGGTACACAACCCACTAACTATGGCTACACCTTC. This translates into CASSQVGTQPTNYGYTF.

This clonotype was seen a few times. The rearrangement uses TRBV9 and TRBJ1-3; D call uncertain. Germline V CDR1 and CDR2: SGDLS, YYNGEE. The CDR3 length is 13 residues. Trimming removed 3 bases at V and 5 bases at J, with 9 bases between. Here the CDR3 DNA reads TGTGCCAGCAGCGCCCTAGGGCGAAACACCATATATTTT. This gives the protein CASSALGRNTIYF. The complete variable domain, with remaining parts taken from reference TRBV9 and TRBJ1-3, reads DSGVTQTPKHLITATGQRVTLRCSPRSGDLSVYWYQQSLDQGLQFLIQYYNGEERAKGNILERFSAQQFPDLHSELNLSSLELGDSALYFCASSALGRNTIYFGEGSWLTVV.

This clonotype appeared a few times. The gene calls are TRBV2 and TRBJ2-2; tentative D call: TRBD2 (6 bases). V lost 6 bases, J lost 1 base, and 9 bases lay in between. Germline V gene lookup returns CDR1 SNHLY and CDR2 FYNNEI. This CDR3 is 14 amino acids long. In DNA, the CDR3 is TGTGCCAGCAGATCGGGGGTGAACACCGGGGAGCTGTTTTTT. Translation gives CASRSGVNTGELFF.